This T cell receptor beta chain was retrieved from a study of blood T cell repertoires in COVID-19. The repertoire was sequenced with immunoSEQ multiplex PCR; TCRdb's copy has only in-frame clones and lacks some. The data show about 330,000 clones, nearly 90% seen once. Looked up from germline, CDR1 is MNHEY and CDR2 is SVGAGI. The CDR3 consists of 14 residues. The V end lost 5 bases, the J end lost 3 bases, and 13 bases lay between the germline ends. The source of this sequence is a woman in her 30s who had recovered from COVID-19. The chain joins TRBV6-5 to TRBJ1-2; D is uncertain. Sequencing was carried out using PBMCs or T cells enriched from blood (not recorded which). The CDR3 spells CASSRAFQDYGYTF. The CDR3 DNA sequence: TGTGCCAGCAGTAGAGCCTTCCAGGACTATGGCTACACCTTC.